The next 20 T cell receptor beta chains were all read from a single sample in a study of shared clonotypes between healthy human individuals. Profiling relied on immunoSEQ multiplex PCR, and the TCRdb table lists in-frame clones only, not all of them. This table has about 1.1 million clones, around three quarters appearing once. The sequenced sample was memory CD4+ T cells from PBMCs. Regarding subset: CD45RA-negative fraction. The receptors here all came from a man aged 18 to 29 in good health. Some clones in this sample may be carry-over from other donors' samples.

Note on this clone: Other nucleotide sequences in the sample specify the same CDR3. The J gene is TRBJ2-1, the V gene TRBV18; tentatively, D is TRBD1 (6 bases). There are 14 residues in the CDR3. V lost 1 base and J lost 5, with 9 bases in between. Germline-derived CDR1 and CDR2 are KGHSH and LQKENI. Here the CDR3 DNA reads TGTGCCAGCTCACCACGGGCAGGGGACAATGAGCAGTTCTTC. Translated: CASSPRAGDNEQFF. Variable domain in full (rest from reference TRBV18 and TRBJ2-1): NAGVMQNPRHLVRRRGQEARLRCSPMKGHSHVYWYRQLPEEGLKFMVYLQKENIIDESGMPKERFSAEFPKEGPSILRIQQVVRGDSAAYFCASSPRAGDNEQFFGPGTRLTVL.

This clone was counted between two and nine times. The chain uses TRBV6-1 and TRBJ2-1; D unresolved. The V end lost 5 bases, the J end lost 2 bases, and 13 bases lay between the germline ends. Germline CDR1 is MNHNS and CDR2 is SASEGT. This CDR3 comprises 15 residues. The CDR3 DNA is TGTGCCAGCAGTTCGGTCTGGGAAGCCTACAATGAGCAGTTCTTC. Amino acids: CASSSVWEAYNEQFF.

The chain joins TRBV30 to TRBJ1-5; D is uncertain. Per germline, CDR1 GTSNPN and CDR2 SVGIG (reference sequence). Trimming pared 5 bases from V and 0 bases from J, leaving 5 bases between. This CDR3 comprises 12 residues. The CDR3 DNA reads as TGTGCCTGGGCGAATAGCAATCAGCCCCAGCATTTT. Amino acids: CAWANSNQPQHF.

The chain links TRBV2 to TRBJ2-1, with TRBD2 matching 7 bases. This CDR3 is 14 amino acids long. CDR1 is SNHLY, CDR2 FYNNEI, per germline. V was pared by 6 bases and J by 7 bases, with 9 bases of the junction left unmatched. DNA of the CDR3: TGTGCCAGCAGCAGGGAGGGAGCAGGGAATGAGCAGTTCTTC. Amino acid sequence: CASSREGAGNEQFF.

The chain carries TRBV7-3 and TRBJ1-1; D unclear. Per germline, CDR1 SGHTA and CDR2 FQGTGA. The length of the CDR3 is 14 residues. The V end lost 5 bases, the J end lost 5 bases, and 15 bases lay between the germline ends. As DNA, the CDR3 is TGTGCCAGCAGCCGACAACCCGAAATAACTGAAGCTTTCTTT. Translated, it gives CASSRQPEITEAFF.

This rearrangement joins TRBV6-5 to TRBJ1-1, with D unclear. The CDR3 runs to 15 residues. In germline, CDR1 is MNHEY, CDR2 SVGAGI. Trimming took 0 bases from V and 1 from J, leaving 9 bases between them. CDR3 loop: CASSYSNPGNTEAFF. Here the CDR3 DNA reads TGTGCCAGCAGTTACTCGAATCCCGGGAACACTGAAGCTTTCTTT.

This clone was detected only a few times. The chain joins TRBV11-2 to TRBJ1-2; possibly TRBD1 for D (5 bases). This CDR3 is built from 15 residues. The germline V and J ends were trimmed by 4 bases and 1 base, with 13 bases remaining between them. From germline, CDR1 is SGHAT and CDR2 FQNNGV. CDR3 bases: TGTGCCAGCAGCTCGAACCGGGACGGTAACTATGGCTACACCTTC. Translated, it gives CASSSNRDGNYGYTF. Variable domain in full (rest from reference TRBV11-2 and TRBJ1-2): EAGVAQSPRYKIIEKRQSVAFWCNPISGHATLYWYQQILGQGPKLLIQFQNNGVVDDSQLPKDRFSAERLKGVDSTLKIQPAKLEDSAVYLCASSSNRDGNYGYTFGSGTRLTVV.

V and J are TRBV6-1 and TRBJ2-1; 8 bases agree with TRBD2. Looked up from germline, CDR1 is MNHNS and CDR2 is SASEGT. The CDR3 contains 15 residues. Trimming cost V 7 bases and J 7 bases; bases outside gene matches: 12. In DNA form, the CDR3 reads TGTGCCAGCACCGGAGCGGGAGTGGGGCCAAATGAGCAGTTCTTC. As protein: CASTGAGVGPNEQFF.

The genes are TRBV4-3 and TRBJ2-7; D not certain. The CDR3 spans 14 residues. Between the trimmed V and J ends, which lost 0 bases and 8 bases, there was a span of 14 bases. Germline V gene sequence: CDR1 LGHNA, CDR2 YSLEER. The CDR3 bases are TGCGCCAGCAGCCAAGAAGGGCAAGCTACGAAGCAGTACTTC. Protein product: CASSQEGQATKQYF.

V usage is TRBV5-1 and J usage is TRBJ2-3, with TRBD1 matching 8 bases. The CDR3 has 16 amino acids. The germline V gene encodes CDR1 SGHRS and CDR2 YFSETQ. The V segment lost 6 bases and the J segment 3 bases; nucleotides outside the gene matches: 12. CDR3 residues: CASTSPGGDGTDTQYF. The CDR3 nucleotides read TGCGCCAGCACGTCTCCAGGGGGCGATGGGACAGATACGCAGTATTTT.

The chain recombines TRBV7-2 with TRBJ1-1; D call uncertain. This CDR3 contains 14 residues. From germline, CDR1 is SGHTA and CDR2 FQGNSA. Trimming took 5 bases from V and 1 from J, leaving 11 bases between them. The CDR3 loop is CASSPNQQNTEAFF. The CDR3 region has the DNA TGTGCCAGCAGCCCAAACCAACAGAACACTGAAGCTTTCTTT.

CDR3 bases: TGTGCCAGCAGCCGCCCCCAGATAGCCAAAAACATTCAGTACTTC. It yields the protein CASSRPQIAKNIQYF. V is TRBV28 and J is TRBJ2-4; D remains unclear. Germline CDR1 reads MDHEN; CDR2 reads SYDVKM. The CDR3 totals 15 residues. V was pared by 6 bases and J by 0 bases, with 12 bases between.

The rearrangement joins TRBV14 to TRBJ1-4; D remains unclear. Per the germline V gene, CDR1 is SGHDN and CDR2 is FVKESK. The CDR3 sequence is 15 residues long. Trimming removed 0 bases at V and 2 bases at J, with 7 bases between. CDR3 sequence reads: CASSQEGRTNEKLFF. In DNA, the CDR3 is TGTGCCAGCAGCCAAGAGGGCAGGACTAATGAAAAACTGTTTTTT.

This clone was seen repeatedly, ten times or more. This chain joins TRBV7-6 and TRBJ2-1, with D maybe TRBD2 (6 bases). Germline V gives CDR1 SGHVS, CDR2 FNYEAQ. V lost 5 bases and J 14 bases, leaving 16 bases between the germline ends. This CDR3 has 12 amino acids. In DNA form, the CDR3 reads TGTGCCAGCAGCCCCAGCCAGCCGGGAGAGTTCTTC. Encoded protein: CASSPSQPGEFF.

The CDR3 region is CASSGAGGGYNEQFF. The CDR3 nucleotides read TGTGCCAGCAGTGGGGCGGGCGGGGGTTACAATGAGCAGTTCTTC. The chain has TRBV2 and TRBJ2-1; 7 bases are shared with TRBD2. V was clipped by 4 bases and J by 4 bases; unmatched bases: 7. This CDR3 has 15 amino acids. CDR1 and CDR2 from the germline V gene are SNHLY and FYNNEI. The entire variable domain, with the rest obtained from reference TRBV2 and TRBJ2-1, is as follows: EPEVTQTPSHQVTQMGQEVILRCVPISNHLYFYWYRQILGQKVEFLVSFYNNEISEKSEIFDDQFSVERPDGSNFTLKIRSTKLEDSAMYFCASSGAGGGYNEQFFGPGTRLTVL.

The chain has TRBV5-1 and TRBJ2-5; no clear D. V was trimmed by 1 base and J by 3 bases, leaving 7 bases between them. Germline V gene data show CDR1 as SGHRS and CDR2 as YFSETQ. CDR3 size: 13 residues. Here the CDR3 reads CASSLSSEETQYF. The CDR3 DNA sequence: TGCGCCAGCAGCTTGTCCAGCGAAGAGACCCAGTACTTC.

Many counts were recorded for this clone. The sample carries other DNA sequences with the same CDR3. CDR3 nucleotide sequence: TGTGCCAGCTCCGGACAGGGGAACACTGAAGCTTTCTTT. Protein product: CASSGQGNTEAFF. This chain uses TRBV18 with TRBJ1-1; 8 bases are shared with TRBD1. V trimming: 6 bases; J trimming: 1 base; junction bases outside the gene matches: 1. The CDR3 totals 13 residues. Germline loops: CDR1 KGHSH, CDR2 LQKENI.

The V gene is TRBV5-6, the J gene TRBJ2-3, with TRBD2 matching 9 bases. In germline, CDR1 is SGHDT, CDR2 YYEEEE. The CDR3 totals 17 residues. Trimming removed 5 bases from V and 2 bases from J; junction bases left unmatched: 12. The CDR3 protein is CASSLAGARTLTDTQYF. The CDR3 DNA follows: TGTGCCAGCAGTTTAGCGGGAGCCCGAACTCTCACAGATACGCAGTATTTT.

Concerning this clone: A read error may be the cause here, since a much bigger clone is one base away. The J gene is TRBJ2-6, the V gene TRBV11-3; D is uncertain. V was clipped by 4 bases and J by 2 bases, with 0 bases between them. This CDR3 region has 12 residues. Germline V gene data show CDR1 as SGHNT and CDR2 as YENEEA. In nucleotides, the CDR3 is TGTGCCAGCAGCTCTGGGGCCAACGTCCTGACTTTC. Protein sequence: CASSSGANVLTF.

This chain joins TRBV30 and TRBJ2-5, with D perhaps matching TRBD1 (5 bases). CDR3 length equals 10 residues. Trimming stripped 5 bases from V and 5 bases from J, with 6 bases between. Germline V lookup: CDR1 GTSNPN, CDR2 SVGIG (reference sequence). CDR3 amino acids: CAWGHETQYF. In DNA, the CDR3 is TGTGCCTGGGGACACGAGACCCAGTACTTC.